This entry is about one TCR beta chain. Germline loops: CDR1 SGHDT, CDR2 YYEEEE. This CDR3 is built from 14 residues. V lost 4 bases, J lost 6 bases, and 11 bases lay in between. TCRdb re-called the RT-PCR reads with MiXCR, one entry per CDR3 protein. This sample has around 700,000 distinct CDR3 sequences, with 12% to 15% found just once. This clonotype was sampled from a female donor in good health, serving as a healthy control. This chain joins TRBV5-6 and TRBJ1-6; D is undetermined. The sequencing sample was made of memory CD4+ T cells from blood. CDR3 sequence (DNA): TGTGCCAGCAGCCGGACGGAGCCTAATTCACCCCTCCACTTT. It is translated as CASSRTEPNSPLHF.